The T cell receptor (beta chain) under discussion was sequenced for a study of identical twins. From germline, CDR1 is DFQATT and CDR2 SNEGSKA (reference sequence). Trimming took 6 bases from V and 4 from J; bases not matched to a gene: 5. The CDR3 loop spans 14 amino acids. MiXCR, applied by TCRdb to the 5' RACE reads, yields one record per CDR3 protein. Of 500,000 to 700,000 distinct CDR3 sequences listed, 7.1% were seen once; the top ten hold around 1.6%. The table lists this clonotype with many counts. This sample also belongs to another study, concerning yellow fever vaccine responses in identical twins.

The rearrangement uses TRBV20-1 and TRBJ2-1, with TRBD2 matching 11 bases. Material for sequencing was PBMCs. This clonotype was obtained from a woman aged 18-29 years in good health. The CDR3, as DNA: TGCAGTGCCCCCGGGACTAGCGGATACAATGAGCAGTTCTTC. The encoded protein is CSAPGTSGYNEQFF.